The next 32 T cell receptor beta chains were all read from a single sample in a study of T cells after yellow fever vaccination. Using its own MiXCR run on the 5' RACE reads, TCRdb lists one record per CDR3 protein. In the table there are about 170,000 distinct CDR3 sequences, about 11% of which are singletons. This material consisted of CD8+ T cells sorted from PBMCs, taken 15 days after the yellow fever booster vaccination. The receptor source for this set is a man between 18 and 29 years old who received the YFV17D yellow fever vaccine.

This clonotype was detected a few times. The CDR3 DNA reads TGTGCCAGCAGCGAGGGACTCGCGGCGGTCTATGAGCAGTTCTTC. Its translation: CASSEGLAAVYEQFF. J is TRBJ2-1 and V is TRBV9; weak D call: TRBD2 (6 bases). V was shortened by 3 bases and J by 8 bases, with 18 bases between the two germline ends. CDR3 size: 15 residues. CDR1 is SGDLS and CDR2 is YYNGEE in the germline V gene.

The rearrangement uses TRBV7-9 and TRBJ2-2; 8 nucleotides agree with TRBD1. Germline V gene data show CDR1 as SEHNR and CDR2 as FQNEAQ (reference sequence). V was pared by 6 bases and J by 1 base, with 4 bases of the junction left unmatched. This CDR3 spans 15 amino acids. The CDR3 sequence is CASRAGQGNTGELFF. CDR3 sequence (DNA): TGTGCCAGCAGAGCCGGACAGGGGAACACCGGGGAGCTGTTTTTT.

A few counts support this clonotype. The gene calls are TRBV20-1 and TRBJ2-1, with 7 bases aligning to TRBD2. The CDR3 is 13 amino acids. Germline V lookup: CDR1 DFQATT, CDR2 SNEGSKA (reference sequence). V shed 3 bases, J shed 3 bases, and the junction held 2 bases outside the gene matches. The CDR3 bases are TGCAGTGCTAGCGGGGGGTTCTACAATGAGCAGTTCTTC. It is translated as CSASGGFYNEQFF.

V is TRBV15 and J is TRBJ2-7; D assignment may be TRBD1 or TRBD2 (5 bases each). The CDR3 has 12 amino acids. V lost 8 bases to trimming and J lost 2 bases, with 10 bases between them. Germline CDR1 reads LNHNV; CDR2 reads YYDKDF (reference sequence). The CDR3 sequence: CATRDAAYEQYF. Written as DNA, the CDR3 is TGTGCCACCCGGGACGCCGCCTACGAGCAGTACTTC.

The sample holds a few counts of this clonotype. The CDR3 is CASSQDSDYRTGELFF. CDR3 DNA sequence: TGTGCCAGCAGCCAAGATTCCGACTATCGGACCGGGGAGCTGTTTTTT. The rearrangement uses TRBV4-2 and TRBJ2-2; the D gene is possibly TRBD2 (5 bases). The CDR3 consists of 16 residues. Germline V gives CDR1 LGHNA, CDR2 YNFKEQ. Trimming stripped 0 bases from V and 5 bases from J, with 13 bases between.

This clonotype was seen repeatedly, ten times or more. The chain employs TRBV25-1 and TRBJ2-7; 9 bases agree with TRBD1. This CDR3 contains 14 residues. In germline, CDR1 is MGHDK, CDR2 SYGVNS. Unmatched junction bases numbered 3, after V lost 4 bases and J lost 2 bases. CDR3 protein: CASSAGTGPYEQYV. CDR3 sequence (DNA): TGTGCCAGCAGTGCCGGGACAGGGCCCTACGAGCAGTACGTC.

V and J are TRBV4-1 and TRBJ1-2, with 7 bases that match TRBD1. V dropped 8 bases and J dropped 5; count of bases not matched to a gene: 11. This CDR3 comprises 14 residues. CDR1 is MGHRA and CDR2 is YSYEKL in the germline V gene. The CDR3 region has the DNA TGCGCCAGCTGGGGGGCCCGGGACAGTTATGGCTACACCTTC. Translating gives CASWGARDSYGYTF.

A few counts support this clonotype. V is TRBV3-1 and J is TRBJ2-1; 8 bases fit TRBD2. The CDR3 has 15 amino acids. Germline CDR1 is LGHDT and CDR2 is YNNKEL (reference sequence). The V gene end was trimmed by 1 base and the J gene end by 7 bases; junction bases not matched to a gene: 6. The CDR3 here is CASSQGDGGANEQFF. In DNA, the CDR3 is TGTGCCAGCAGCCAAGGGGACGGGGGGGCGAATGAGCAGTTCTTC.

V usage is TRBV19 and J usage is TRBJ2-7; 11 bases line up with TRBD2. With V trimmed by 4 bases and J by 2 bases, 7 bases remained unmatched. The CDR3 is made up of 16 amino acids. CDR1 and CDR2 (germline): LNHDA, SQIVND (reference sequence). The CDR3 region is CASSNPGTSGTYEQYF. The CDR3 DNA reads TGTGCCAGTAGTAACCCCGGGACTAGCGGAACCTACGAGCAGTACTTC.

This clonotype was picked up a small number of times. The CDR3 loop is CASSVRDRGISTEQYV. The CDR3 nucleotides read TGTGCCAGCAGTGTCCGGGACAGGGGTATTTCCACGGAGCAGTACGTC. The chain has TRBV6-2 or TRBV6-3 and TRBJ2-7; TRBD1 matches at 10 bases. CDR3 length: 16 residues. The junction had 14 bases not matched to a gene; V was cut back by 5 bases and J by 7 bases. Germline CDR1 and CDR2: MNHEY and SVGEGT.

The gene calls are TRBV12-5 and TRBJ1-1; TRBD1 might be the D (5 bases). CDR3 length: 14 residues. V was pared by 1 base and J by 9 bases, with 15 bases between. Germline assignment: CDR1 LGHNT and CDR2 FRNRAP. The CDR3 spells CASGLGPEQDQAFF. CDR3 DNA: TGTGCTAGTGGTTTGGGCCCGGAACAGGACCAAGCTTTCTTT.

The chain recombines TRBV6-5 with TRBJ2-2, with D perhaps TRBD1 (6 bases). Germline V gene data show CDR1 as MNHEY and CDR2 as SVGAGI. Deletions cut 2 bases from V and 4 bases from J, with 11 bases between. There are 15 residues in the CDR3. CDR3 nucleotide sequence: TGTGCCAGCAGTTACGGAAAGGGGGTCACCGGGGAGCTGTTTTTT. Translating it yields CASSYGKGVTGELFF.

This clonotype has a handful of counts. Written as DNA, the CDR3 is TGCGCCAGCAGCTCGTCGTCCACAGGGTCTGGGACCCAGTACTTC. Translating it yields CASSSSSTGSGTQYF. This chain joins TRBV5-1 and TRBJ2-5, with D maybe TRBD1 (6 bases). Trimming removed 3 bases from V and 7 bases from J, with 19 bases in between. The V gene's germline CDR1 is SGHRS and CDR2 YFSETQ. This CDR3 has 15 amino acids.

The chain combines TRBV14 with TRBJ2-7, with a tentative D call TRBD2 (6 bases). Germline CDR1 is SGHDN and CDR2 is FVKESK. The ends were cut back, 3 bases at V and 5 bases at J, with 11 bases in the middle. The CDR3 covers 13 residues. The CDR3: CASSQGGSNEQYF. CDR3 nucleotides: TGTGCCAGCAGCCAGGGAGGTTCCAACGAGCAGTACTTC. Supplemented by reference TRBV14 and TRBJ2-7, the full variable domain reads EAGVTQFPSHSVIEKGQTVTLRCDPISGHDNLYWYRRVMGKEIKFLLHFVKESKQDESGMPNNRFLAERTGGTYSTLKVQPAELEDSGVYFCASSQGGSNEQYFGPGTRLTVT.

For the CDR3, the DNA is TGTGCCAGCAGTTACCTTGTAGCGGGGGGGCGGGATGAGCAGTTCTTC. Translation: CASSYLVAGGRDEQFF. The chain joins TRBV6-5 to TRBJ2-1; TRBD2 matches at 11 bases. Looked up from germline, CDR1 is MNHEY and CDR2 is SVGAGI. There are 16 residues in the CDR3. The trim removed 2 bases at V and 8 bases at J, leaving 8 bases unmatched.

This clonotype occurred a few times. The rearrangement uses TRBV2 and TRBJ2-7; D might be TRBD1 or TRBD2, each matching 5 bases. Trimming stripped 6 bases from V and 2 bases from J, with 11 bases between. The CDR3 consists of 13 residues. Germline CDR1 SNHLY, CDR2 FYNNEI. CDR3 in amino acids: CASRDSRAYEQYV. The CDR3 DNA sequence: TGTGCCAGCAGGGACTCCAGGGCCTACGAGCAGTACGTC.

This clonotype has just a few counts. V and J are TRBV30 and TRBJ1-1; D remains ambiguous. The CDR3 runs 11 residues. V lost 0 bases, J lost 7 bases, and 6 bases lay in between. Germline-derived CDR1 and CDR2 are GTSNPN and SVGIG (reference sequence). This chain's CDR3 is CAWSVQLEAFF. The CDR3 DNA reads TGTGCCTGGAGTGTACAACTTGAAGCTTTCTTT.

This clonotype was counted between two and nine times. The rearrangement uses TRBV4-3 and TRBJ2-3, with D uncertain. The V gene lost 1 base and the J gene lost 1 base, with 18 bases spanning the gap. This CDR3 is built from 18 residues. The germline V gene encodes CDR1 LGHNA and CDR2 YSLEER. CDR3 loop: CASSQASPGPRRTDTQYF. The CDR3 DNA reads TGCGCCAGCAGCCAAGCCTCGCCCGGACCCAGGCGCACAGATACGCAGTATTTT.

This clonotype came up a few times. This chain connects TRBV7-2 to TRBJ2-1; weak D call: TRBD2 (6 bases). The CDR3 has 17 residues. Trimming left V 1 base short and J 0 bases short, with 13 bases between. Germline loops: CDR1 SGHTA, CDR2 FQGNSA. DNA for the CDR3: TGTGCCAGCAGCTTAGTGGGGCTAGCGAGCTCCTACAATGAGCAGTTCTTC. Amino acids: CASSLVGLASSYNEQFF.

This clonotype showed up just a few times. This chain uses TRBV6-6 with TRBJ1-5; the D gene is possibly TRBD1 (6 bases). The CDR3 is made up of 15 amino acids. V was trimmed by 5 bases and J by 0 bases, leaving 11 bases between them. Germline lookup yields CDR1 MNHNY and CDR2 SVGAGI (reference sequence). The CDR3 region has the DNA TGTGCCAGCAGTACCGGGGGCTATAGCAATCAGCCCCAGCATTTT. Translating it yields CASSTGGYSNQPQHF.

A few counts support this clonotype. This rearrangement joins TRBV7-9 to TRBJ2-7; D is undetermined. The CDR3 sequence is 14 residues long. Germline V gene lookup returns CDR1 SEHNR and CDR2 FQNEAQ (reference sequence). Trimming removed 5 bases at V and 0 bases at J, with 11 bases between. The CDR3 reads CASSHGIRSYEQYF. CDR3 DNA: TGTGCCAGCAGCCATGGGATTCGCTCCTACGAGCAGTACTTC.

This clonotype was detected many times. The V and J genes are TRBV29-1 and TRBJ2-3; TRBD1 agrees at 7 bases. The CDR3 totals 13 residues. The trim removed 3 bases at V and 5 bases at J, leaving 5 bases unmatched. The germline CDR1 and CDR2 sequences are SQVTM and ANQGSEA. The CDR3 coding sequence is TGCAGCGTTGAGTTAGGGGGCGGAGATACGCAGTATTTT. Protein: CSVELGGGDTQYF.

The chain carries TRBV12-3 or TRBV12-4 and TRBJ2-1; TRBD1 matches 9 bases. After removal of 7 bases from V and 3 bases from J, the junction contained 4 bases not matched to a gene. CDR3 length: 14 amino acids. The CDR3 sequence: CASKPGQGYNEQFF. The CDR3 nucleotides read TGTGCCAGCAAGCCGGGACAGGGCTACAATGAGCAGTTCTTC.

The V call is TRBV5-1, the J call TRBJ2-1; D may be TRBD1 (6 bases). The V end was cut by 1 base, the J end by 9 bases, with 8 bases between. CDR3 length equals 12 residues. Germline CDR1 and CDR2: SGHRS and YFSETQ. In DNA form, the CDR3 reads TGCGCCAGCAGCTTGAGGGGGAGTGAGCAGTTCTTC. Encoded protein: CASSLRGSEQFF.

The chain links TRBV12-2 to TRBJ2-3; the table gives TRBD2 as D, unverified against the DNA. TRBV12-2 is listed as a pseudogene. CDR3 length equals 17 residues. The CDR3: CASRSPWGGLARHTQYF. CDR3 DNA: TGTGCAAGTCGCTCCCCTTGGGGGGGACTAGCGCGTCATACGCAGTATTTT.

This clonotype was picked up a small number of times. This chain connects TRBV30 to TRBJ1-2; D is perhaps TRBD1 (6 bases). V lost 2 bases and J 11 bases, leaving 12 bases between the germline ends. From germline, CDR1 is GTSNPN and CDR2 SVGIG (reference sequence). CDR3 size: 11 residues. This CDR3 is CAWSWKGGYTF. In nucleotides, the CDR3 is TGTGCCTGGAGTTGGAAAGGGGGATACACCTTC.

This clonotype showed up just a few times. Written as DNA, the CDR3 is TGTGCCAGCAGCCCCGGGACAGTAGTCCAAGAGACCCAGTACTTC. Translated, it gives CASSPGTVVQETQYF. The chain carries TRBV7-2 and TRBJ2-5; TRBD1 aligns across 7 bases. The ends lost 5 bases at V and 1 base at J; junction bases unmatched: 7. CDR1 is SGHTA, CDR2 FQGNSA, per germline. The CDR3 extends over 15 amino acids.

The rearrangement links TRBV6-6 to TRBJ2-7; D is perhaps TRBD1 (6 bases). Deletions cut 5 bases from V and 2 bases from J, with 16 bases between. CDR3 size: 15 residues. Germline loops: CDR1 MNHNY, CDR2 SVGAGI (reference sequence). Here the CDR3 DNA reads TGTGCCAGCAGTCTCAGGGGCCCAACAACCTACGAGCAGTACTTC. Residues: CASSLRGPTTYEQYF.

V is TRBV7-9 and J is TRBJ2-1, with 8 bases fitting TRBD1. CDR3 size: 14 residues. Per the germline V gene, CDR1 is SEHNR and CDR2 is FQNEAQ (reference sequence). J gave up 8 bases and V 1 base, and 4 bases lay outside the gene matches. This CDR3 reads CASSLGQGRDEQFF. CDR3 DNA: TGTGCCAGCAGCTTAGGACAGGGGCGGGATGAGCAGTTCTTC.

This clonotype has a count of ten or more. CDR3 sequence reads: CASSLETDRGHEQYV. CDR3 sequence (DNA): TGTGCCAGCAGCTTAGAGACGGACAGGGGCCACGAGCAGTACGTC. The V gene is TRBV7-9, the J gene TRBJ2-7; 9 nucleotides line up with TRBD1. The V segment lost 1 base and the J segment 5 bases; nucleotides outside the gene matches: 6. CDR3 length: 15 residues. Germline V gene lookup returns CDR1 SEHNR and CDR2 FQNEAQ (reference sequence).

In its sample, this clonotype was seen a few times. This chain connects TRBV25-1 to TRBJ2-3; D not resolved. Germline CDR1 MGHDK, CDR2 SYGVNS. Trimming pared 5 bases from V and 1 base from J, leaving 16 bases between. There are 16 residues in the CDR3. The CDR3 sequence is CASSPPAGGGTDTQYF. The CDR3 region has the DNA TGTGCCAGCAGTCCCCCGGCCGGCGGAGGCACAGATACGCAGTATTTT.

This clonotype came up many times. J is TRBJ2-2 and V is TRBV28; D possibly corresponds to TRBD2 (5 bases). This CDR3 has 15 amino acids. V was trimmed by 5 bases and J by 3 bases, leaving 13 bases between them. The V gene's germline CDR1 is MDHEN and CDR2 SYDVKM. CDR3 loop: CASSPKQEDTGELFF. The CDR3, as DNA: TGTGCCAGCAGTCCGAAGCAGGAGGACACCGGGGAGCTGTTTTTT.